This TCR beta chain was recorded in a study of blood T cell repertoires in COVID-19. Study-level information: Sites in the United States, Italy and Spain provided acute and convalescent COVID-19 samples.

Original methodology: Scientists estimated how many nucleated cells there were by amplifying reference gene primers. TCRdb's table, derived via immunoSEQ multiplex PCR, lists solely in-frame clones and lacks some. The V and J calls and clone size were taken over from that table, and D and trimming were inferred from the DNA. The repertoire has some 230,000 clones, 84% of them found once; the top ten carry approximately 5.1%. CDR1 is MGHRA and CDR2 is YSYEKL in the germline V gene. Deletions cut 5 bases from V and 3 bases from J, with 10 bases between. This CDR3 is 14 amino acids long. This receptor was taken from a woman aged 55-70 years who had recovered from COVID-19. Sequencing was done on a sample of peripheral blood. The chain has TRBV4-1 and TRBJ1-4; D gene ambiguous. CDR3 in DNA: TGCGCCAGCAGCACGGGAGTCGCTAATGAAAAACTGTTTTTT. Amino acid sequence: CASSTGVANEKLFF.